The entry that follows covers one T cell receptor (beta chain) sequence. In its sample, this clonotype was seen many times. Which antigen it targets is not known. No much larger clone exists at a distance of one base, and base qualities are not known. To prepare the library, 5' RACE was applied. Sequencing took place on a NextSeq 500. Unique molecular identifiers were attached to individual cDNA molecules in the TCR library protocol so that sequencing error and PCR bias could be corrected. TCR alpha and beta chains were both sequenced, and the abundances of alpha and beta sequences in each sample were closely correlated with each other. Processing in the source paper ran as follows. Decombinator V4 was used to perform V gene, J gene and CDR3 annotation of TCR sequences. TCRs were defined as expanded if a significant change between any two time points was detected under a Poisson model with p below 0.0001. Abundances of TCRs were expressed as counts per million after normalisation to the total number of TCRs sequenced in each sample. VDJdb, accessed on 1 November 2021, was searched for TCRs annotated for CMV, EBV and SARS-CoV-2, and TCRs annotated for more than one antigen were excluded. TCRdb reran the public reads through fastp at Q25 and MiXCR, keeping productive beta chains. CDR3 protein duplicates are merged, each entry listing the most common genes and DNA. The V and J calls come from TCRdb's annotation, not from the publication. Within this sample are 43,000 or so distinct CDR3 sequences, with around 7.8% of them counted one time only. The ten largest account for 7% to 10% of the sample.

These data belong to a study of early T cells in non-severe SARS-CoV-2 infection (dated by TCRdb to the early 2020s). Concerning the study at large: TCR sequencing used bulk RNA from unsorted whole blood, so alpha and beta chains could not be paired.

What the research found in general, with its limitations: Matching against VDJdb was skewed toward anti-spike CD8 responses, likely underestimated virus-specific expansions, and missed private and CD4 specificities.

The study was a case-control design nested within a healthcare worker cohort in London, UK, with weekly nasopharyngeal swab PCR tests and blood sampling. Healthcare workers were recruited during the week of the UK lockdown, between 23 and 31 March 2020, and followed weekly for up to roughly 15 weeks. Specimen: whole blood. The receptor was isolated from an adult who was a healthcare worker with PCR-confirmed SARS-CoV-2 infection or an uninfected control (not recorded which).

The CDR3 here reads CASSLTGFGQEAFF. The DNA is TGTGCCAGCAGCCTAACCGGGTTCGGCCAAGAAGCTTTCTTT. Recombination linked TRBV7-6 to TRBJ1-1; the D gene remains uncertain. The CDR3 numbers 14 residues from cysteine through phenylalanine. Of the read, only the CDR3 DNA is kept; its 42 bases are in frame from base 1. CDR1 is given as SGHVS and CDR2 as FNYEAQ, both from the germline V gene. Trimming removed 5 bases from V and 8 bases from J, leaving 18 bases between the germline ends.